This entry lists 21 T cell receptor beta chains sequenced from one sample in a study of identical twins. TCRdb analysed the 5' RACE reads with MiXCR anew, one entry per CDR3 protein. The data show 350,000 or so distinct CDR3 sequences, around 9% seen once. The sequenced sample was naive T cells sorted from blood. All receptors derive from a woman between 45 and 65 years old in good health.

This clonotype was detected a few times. This CDR3 reads CAWSPTPPGFYGYTF. The CDR3 bases are TGTGCCTGGAGTCCTACACCTCCAGGGTTCTATGGCTACACCTTC. This chain uses TRBV30 with TRBJ1-2, with a tentative D call TRBD1 (5 bases). V shed 2 bases and J shed 4 bases, with 17 bases lying between them. This CDR3 contains 15 residues. Germline values: CDR1 GTSNPN, CDR2 SVGIG (reference sequence).

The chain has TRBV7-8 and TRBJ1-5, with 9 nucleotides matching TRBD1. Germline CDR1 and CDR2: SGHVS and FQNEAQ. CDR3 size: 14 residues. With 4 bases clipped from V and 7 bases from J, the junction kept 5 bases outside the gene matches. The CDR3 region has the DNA TGTGCCAGCAGCTCGGGACAGGGATGGCAGCCCCAGCATTTT. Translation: CASSSGQGWQPQHF. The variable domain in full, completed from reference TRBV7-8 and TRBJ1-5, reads GAGVSQSPRYKVAKRGQDVALRCDPISGHVSLFWYQQALGQGPEFLTYFQNEAQLDKSGLPSDRFFAERPEGSVSTLKIQRTQQEDSAVYLCASSSGQGWQPQHFGDGTRLSIL.

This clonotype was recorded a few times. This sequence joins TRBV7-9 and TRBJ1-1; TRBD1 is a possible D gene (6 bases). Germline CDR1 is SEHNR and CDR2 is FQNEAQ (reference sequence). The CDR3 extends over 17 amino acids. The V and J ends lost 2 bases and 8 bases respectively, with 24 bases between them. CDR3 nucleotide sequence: TGTGCCAGCAGCTTAAAGGTCCAGGGGCCCGTTAAAGGGGAAGCTTTCTTT. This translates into CASSLKVQGPVKGEAFF.

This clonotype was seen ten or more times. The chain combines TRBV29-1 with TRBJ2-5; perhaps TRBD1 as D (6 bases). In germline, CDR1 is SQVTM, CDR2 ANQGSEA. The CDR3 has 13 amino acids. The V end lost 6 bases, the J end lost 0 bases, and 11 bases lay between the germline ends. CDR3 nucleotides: TGCAGCGTCGGCGACAGGTACCAAGAGACCCAGTACTTC. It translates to CSVGDRYQETQYF.

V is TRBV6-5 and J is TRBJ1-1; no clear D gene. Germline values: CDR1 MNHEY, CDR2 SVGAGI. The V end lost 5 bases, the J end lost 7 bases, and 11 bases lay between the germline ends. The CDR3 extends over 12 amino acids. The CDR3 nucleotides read TGTGCCAGCAGTCCGACCCAGAATGAAGCTTTCTTT. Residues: CASSPTQNEAFF.

CDR3 coding DNA: TGTGCCAGCAGTGAAGTTAACGAGCAGTACGTC. It translates to CASSEVNEQYV. The chain uses TRBV2 and TRBJ2-7, with D uncertain. Trimming shortened V by 1 base and J by 5 bases, and 3 bases separated the two germline ends. Germline V gene sequence: CDR1 SNHLY, CDR2 FYNNEI. This CDR3 comprises 11 residues.

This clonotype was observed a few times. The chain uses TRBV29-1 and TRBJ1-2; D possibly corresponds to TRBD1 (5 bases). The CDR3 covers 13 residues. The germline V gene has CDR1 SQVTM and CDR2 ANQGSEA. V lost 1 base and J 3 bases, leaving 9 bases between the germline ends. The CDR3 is CSVEGQGYYGYTF. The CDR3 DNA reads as TGCAGCGTTGAAGGGCAGGGTTACTATGGCTACACCTTC. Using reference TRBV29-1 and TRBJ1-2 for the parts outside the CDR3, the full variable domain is SAVISQKPSRDICQRGTSLTIQCQVDSQVTMMFWYRQQPGQSLTLIATANQGSEATYESGFVIDKFPISRPNLTFSTLTVSNMSPEDSSIYLCSVEGQGYYGYTFGSGTRLTVV.

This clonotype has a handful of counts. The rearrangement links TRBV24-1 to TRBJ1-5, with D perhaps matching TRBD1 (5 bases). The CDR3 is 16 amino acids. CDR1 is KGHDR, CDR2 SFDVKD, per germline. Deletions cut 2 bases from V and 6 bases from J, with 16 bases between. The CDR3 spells CATSDSSPGPSQPQHF. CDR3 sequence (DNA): TGTGCCACCAGTGATTCCTCTCCGGGGCCCTCTCAGCCCCAGCATTTT.

Here the CDR3 reads CATEGGRSNEQFF. CDR3 bases: TGTGCCACCGAGGGAGGACGTTCCAATGAGCAGTTCTTC. The chain links TRBV24-1 to TRBJ2-1, with D maybe TRBD2 (6 bases). Trimming left V 9 bases short and J 6 bases short, with 14 bases between. Germline V gene data show CDR1 as KGHDR and CDR2 as SFDVKD. The CDR3 has 13 residues.

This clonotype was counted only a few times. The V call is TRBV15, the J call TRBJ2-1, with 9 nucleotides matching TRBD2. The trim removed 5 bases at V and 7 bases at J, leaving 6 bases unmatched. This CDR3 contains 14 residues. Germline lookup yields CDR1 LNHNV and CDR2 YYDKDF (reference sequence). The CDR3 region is CATSGEREENEQFF. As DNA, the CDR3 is TGTGCCACCAGCGGCGAGCGGGAGGAGAATGAGCAGTTCTTC.

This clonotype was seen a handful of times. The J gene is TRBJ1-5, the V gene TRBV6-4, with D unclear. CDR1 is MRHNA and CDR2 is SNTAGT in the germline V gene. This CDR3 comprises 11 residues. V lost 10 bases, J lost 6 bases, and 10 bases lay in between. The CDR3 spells CAIRTRQPQHF. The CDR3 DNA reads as TGTGCCATCAGAACACGTCAGCCCCAGCATTTT.

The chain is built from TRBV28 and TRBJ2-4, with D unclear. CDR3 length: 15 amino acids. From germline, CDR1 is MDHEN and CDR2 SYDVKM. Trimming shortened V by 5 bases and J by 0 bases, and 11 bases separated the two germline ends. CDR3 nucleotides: TGTGCCAGCAGTCCCTTCTACCTAGCCAAAAACATTCAGTACTTC. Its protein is CASSPFYLAKNIQYF.

CDR3 sequence: CASSPGTMSGQPQHF. In DNA, the CDR3 is TGTGCCAGCAGTCCCGGGACGATGTCTGGTCAGCCCCAGCATTTT. The V gene is TRBV6-5, the J gene TRBJ1-5; the D gene is possibly TRBD1 (5 bases). V was trimmed by 5 bases and J by 6 bases, leaving 17 bases between them. Germline CDR1 MNHEY, CDR2 SVGAGI. The CDR3 is made up of 15 amino acids.

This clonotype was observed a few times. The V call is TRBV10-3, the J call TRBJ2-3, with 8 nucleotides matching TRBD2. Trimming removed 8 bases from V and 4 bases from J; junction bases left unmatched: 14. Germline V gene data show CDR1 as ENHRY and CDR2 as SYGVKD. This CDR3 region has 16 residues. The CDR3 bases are TGTGCCATCGCAGCCCTCAAGCGGGAGATTGCAGATACGCAGTATTTT. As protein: CAIAALKREIADTQYF.

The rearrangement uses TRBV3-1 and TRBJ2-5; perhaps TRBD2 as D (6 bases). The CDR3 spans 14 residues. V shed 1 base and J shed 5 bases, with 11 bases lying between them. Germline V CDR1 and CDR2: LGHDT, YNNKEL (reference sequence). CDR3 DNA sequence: TGTGCCAGCAGCCAAGGGCTAGCGAGTGAGACCCAGTACTTC. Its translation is CASSQGLASETQYF.

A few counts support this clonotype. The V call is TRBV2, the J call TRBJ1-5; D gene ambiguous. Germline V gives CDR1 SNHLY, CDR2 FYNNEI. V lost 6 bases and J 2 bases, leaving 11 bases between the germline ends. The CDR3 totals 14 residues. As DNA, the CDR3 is TGTGCCAGCAGGGAACGCAGCGGCAATCAGCCCCAGCATTTT. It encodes CASRERSGNQPQHF.

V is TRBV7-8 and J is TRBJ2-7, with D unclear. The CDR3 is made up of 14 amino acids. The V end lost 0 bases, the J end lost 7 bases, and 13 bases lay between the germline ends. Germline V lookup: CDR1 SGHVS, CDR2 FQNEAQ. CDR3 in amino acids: CASSLAARTEEQYV. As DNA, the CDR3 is TGTGCCAGCAGCTTAGCCGCCCGGACGGAAGAGCAGTACGTC.

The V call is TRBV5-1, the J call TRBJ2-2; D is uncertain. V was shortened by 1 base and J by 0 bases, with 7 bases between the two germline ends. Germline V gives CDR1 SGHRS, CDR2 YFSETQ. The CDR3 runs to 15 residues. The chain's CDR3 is CASSLMAANTGELFF. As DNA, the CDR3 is TGCGCCAGCAGCTTGATGGCGGCGAACACCGGGGAGCTGTTTTTT.

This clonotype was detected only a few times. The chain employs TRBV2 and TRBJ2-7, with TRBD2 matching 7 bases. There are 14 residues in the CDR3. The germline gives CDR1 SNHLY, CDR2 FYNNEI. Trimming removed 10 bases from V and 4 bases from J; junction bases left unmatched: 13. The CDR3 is CATERGTSSYEQYV. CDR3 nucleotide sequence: TGTGCCACCGAGCGGGGCACTAGCAGTTACGAGCAGTACGTC.

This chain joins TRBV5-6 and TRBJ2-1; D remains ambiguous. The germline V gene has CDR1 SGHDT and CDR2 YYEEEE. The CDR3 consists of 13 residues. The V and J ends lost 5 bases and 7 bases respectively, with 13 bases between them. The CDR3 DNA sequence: TGTGCCAGCAGTCTTGGAAGTTGGAATGAGCAGTTCTTC. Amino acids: CASSLGSWNEQFF. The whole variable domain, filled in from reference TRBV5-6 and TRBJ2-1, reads DAGVTQSPTHLIKTRGQQVTLRCSPKSGHDTVSWYQQALGQGPQFIFQYYEEEERQRGNFPDRFSGHQFPNYSSELNVNALLLGDSALYLCASSLGSWNEQFFGPGTRLTVL.

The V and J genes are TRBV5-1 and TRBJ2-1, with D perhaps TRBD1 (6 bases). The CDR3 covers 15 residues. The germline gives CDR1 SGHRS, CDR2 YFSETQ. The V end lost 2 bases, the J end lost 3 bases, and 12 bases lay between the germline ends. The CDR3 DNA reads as TGCGCCAGCAGCTTCCCCCCGGACAGCTACAATGAGCAGTTCTTC. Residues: CASSFPPDSYNEQFF.